This TCR beta chain was sequenced in a study of blood T cells in healthy people across ages. Overall study context: Template switching retrieved approximately one barcoded beta molecule for each two T cells.

Using a J-beta primer mix together with a sample-barcoded 5' primer, a second PCR was run for roughly 6 to 12 cycles. MiXCR, run by TCRdb on the 5' RACE reads, gives a single entry per CDR3 protein. The sample gives roughly 640,000 distinct CDR3 sequences, about 30% of which show up once; 15% to 18% is in the top ten. Germline CDR1 and CDR2: LGHDT and YNNKEL (reference sequence). Trimming left V 4 bases short and J 4 bases short, with 9 bases between. This CDR3 region has 13 residues. In the case of this clonotype: Its antigen remains unidentified.

Study observations and caveats: Roughly linear age-related decline in beta diversity appeared, significant by age around 36.

The clonotype comes from a woman of 80 years or more in good health. Sequenced sample: blood. The chain is built from TRBV3-1 and TRBJ2-3; a weak D match, TRBD2 (6 bases). The CDR3 here is CASSRDLADTQYF. Written as DNA, the CDR3 is TGTGCCAGCAGCCGGGACTTGGCAGATACGCAGTATTTT.